The 27 T cell receptor beta chains given below trace back to one sample, sequenced in a study of T cells in Graves' hyperthyroidism and ophthalmopathy. What was amplified from RNA transcripts were TCR beta CDR3 regions. Carried out on the TCR CDR3, a first-round RT-PCR used the HTBI primer set. TCRdb itself ran the multiplex PCR reads through MiXCR, one entry per CDR3 protein. This table has nearly 600,000 distinct CDR3 sequences, about 14% appearing once. Material for sequencing was blood. The receptors come from a woman aged 18-35 years with Graves' ophthalmopathy.

With regard to this clonotype: As the CDR3 is not closed by the conserved phenylalanine or tryptophan, this likely results from a read error. The rearrangement uses TRBV6-2 or TRBV6-3 and TRBJ1-1; no definite D call. The CDR3 runs 11 residues. CDR1 is MNHEY, CDR2 SVGEGT, per germline. Trimming removed 6 bases from V and 5 bases from J, with 7 bases in between. The DNA for the CDR3 is TGTGCCAGCAGCCAGGAAACTGAAGCTTTCCTT. Translating it yields CASSQETEAFL.

This clonotype has ten or more counts. The genes are TRBV27 and TRBJ2-7; 10 nucleotides align to TRBD2. Looked up from germline, CDR1 is MNHEY and CDR2 is SMNVEV (reference sequence). V gave up 7 bases and J gave up 0 bases; unmatched junction bases: 6. The CDR3 has 15 residues. CDR3 nucleotides: TGTGCCAGCAAGCTGGGGACTAGCGCCTCCTACGAGCAGTACTTC. It translates to CASKLGTSASYEQYF.

The table lists this clonotype with many counts. The rearrangement joins TRBV10-3 to TRBJ2-5; possible D gene TRBD2, 6 bases. This CDR3 contains 14 residues. The V gene's germline CDR1 is ENHRY and CDR2 SYGVKD. Trimming took off 8 bases at V and 4 bases at J, with 17 bases between the two ends. Here the CDR3 DNA reads TGTGCCATCGCGGACGGGAGCGGCCGAGAGACCCAGTACTTC. Translation: CAIADGSGRETQYF.

This clonotype has ten or more counts. The chain employs TRBV28 and TRBJ2-5; possible D gene TRBD2, 7 bases. V gave up 3 bases and J gave up 5 bases, with 19 bases separating them. The CDR3 spans 16 residues. The germline V gene encodes CDR1 MDHEN and CDR2 SYDVKM. The CDR3 sequence: CASSFGGAGGWETQYF. DNA of the CDR3: TGTGCCAGCAGTTTTGGGGGGGCCGGAGGGTGGGAGACCCAGTACTTC.

The CDR3 is CAWSSLVGAYEQYF. The CDR3 coding sequence is TGTGCCTGGAGTTCCCTAGTGGGGGCCTACGAGCAGTACTTC. This chain uses TRBV30 with TRBJ2-7, with D possibly being TRBD1 or TRBD2 (5 bases each). The CDR3 sequence is 14 residues long. The ends were cut back, 2 bases at V and 2 bases at J, with 13 bases in the middle. In germline, CDR1 is GTSNPN, CDR2 SVGIG (reference sequence).

V usage is TRBV12-3 or TRBV12-4 and J usage is TRBJ2-2, with 11 bases aligning to TRBD2. There are 16 residues in the CDR3. Trimming cost V 8 bases and J 6 bases; bases outside gene matches: 11. The CDR3: CASQIAGGPFAGELFF. CDR3 nucleotides: TGTGCCAGCCAGATAGCGGGAGGGCCCTTCGCCGGGGAGCTGTTTTTT.

The rearrangement joins TRBV7-9 to TRBJ2-7; 7 positions agree with TRBD1. Germline V gene lookup returns CDR1 SEHNR and CDR2 FQNEAQ (reference sequence). The CDR3 totals 15 residues. V shed 5 bases and J 0 bases; nucleotides not matched to a gene: 7. CDR3 residues: CASSTRQGSSYEQYF. The DNA for the CDR3 is TGTGCCAGCAGCACCAGACAGGGAAGCTCCTACGAGCAGTACTTC.

This clonotype appeared a few times. The rearrangement joins TRBV19 to TRBJ1-6, with 9 bases matching TRBD1. After removal of 3 bases from V and 7 bases from J, the junction contained 4 bases not matched to a gene. Germline assignment: CDR1 LNHDA and CDR2 SQIVND (reference sequence). The CDR3 spans 15 residues. This CDR3 is CASSMSGTGNSPLHF. The CDR3, as DNA: TGTGCCAGTAGTATGTCCGGGACAGGGAATTCACCCCTCCACTTT. Full variable domain (outside the CDR3, taken from reference TRBV19 and TRBJ1-6): DGGITQSPKYLFRKEGQNVTLSCEQNLNHDAMYWYRQDPGQGLRLIYYSQIVNDFQKGDIAEGYSVSREKKESFPLTVTSAQKNPTAFYLCASSMSGTGNSPLHFGNGTRLTVT.

In its sample, this clonotype was seen a few times. This rearrangement joins TRBV14 to TRBJ1-4; TRBD1 is a possible D gene (5 bases). CDR1 is SGHDN, CDR2 FVKESK, per germline. Trimming stripped 5 bases from V and 2 bases from J, with 6 bases between. The CDR3 totals 13 residues. The CDR3 here is CASSRDTNEKLFF. DNA for the CDR3: TGTGCCAGCAGCAGGGACACTAATGAAAAACTGTTTTTT.

This chain connects TRBV2 to TRBJ2-7; 11 bases agree with TRBD2. Looked up from germline, CDR1 is SNHLY and CDR2 is FYNNEI. This CDR3 spans 13 amino acids. The V and J ends lost 8 bases and 7 bases, in that order; junction bases with no gene match: 7. CDR3 protein: CASGVAGGREQYF. CDR3 DNA: TGTGCCAGCGGGGTAGCGGGAGGGAGAGAGCAGTACTTC.

This clonotype showed up just a few times. The chain links TRBV15 to TRBJ1-5; a possible D gene is TRBD1 (6 bases). Trimming took 5 bases from V and 4 from J, leaving 15 bases between them. CDR1 is LNHNV and CDR2 is YYDKDF in the germline V gene (reference sequence). The CDR3 contains 15 residues. The CDR3 sequence: CATSPITGQNQPQHF. The CDR3 nucleotides are TGTGCCACCAGCCCGATAACTGGACAGAATCAGCCCCAGCATTTT. The full variable domain, rest sourced from reference TRBV15 and TRBJ1-5, is DAMVIQNPRYQVTQFGKPVTLSCSQTLNHNVMYWYQQKSSQAPKLLFHYYDKDFNNEADTPDNFQSRRPNTSFCFLDIRSPGLGDTAMYLCATSPITGQNQPQHFGDGTRLSIL.

This clonotype has at least ten counts. The chain joins TRBV12-3 or TRBV12-4 to TRBJ1-1; D remains ambiguous. Trimming pared 5 bases from V and 0 bases from J, leaving 16 bases between. The CDR3 extends over 16 amino acids. The CDR3 here is CASSLGWWPMNTEAFF. DNA of the CDR3: TGTGCCAGCAGTCTCGGATGGTGGCCTATGAACACTGAAGCTTTCTTT.

In its sample, this clonotype was seen many times. V usage is TRBV6-2 or TRBV6-3 and J usage is TRBJ2-7; 8 positions match TRBD2. There are 13 residues in the CDR3. The V gene's germline CDR1 is MNHEY and CDR2 SVGEGT. V gave up 6 bases and J gave up 5 bases; unmatched junction bases: 6. The CDR3, as DNA: TGTGCCAGCAGCCAAACTAGCGGCCACGAGCAGTACTTC. Translation: CASSQTSGHEQYF.

The chain has TRBV6-5 and TRBJ1-4; 7 nucleotides line up with TRBD1. Germline assignment: CDR1 MNHEY and CDR2 SVGAGI. The CDR3 runs 18 residues. V shed 0 bases and J 7 bases; nucleotides not matched to a gene: 14. The CDR3 DNA sequence: TGTGCCAGCAGTTACTCCGCAGGGGGACTTCGATTATTTGAAAAACTGTTTTTT. The encoded protein is CASSYSAGGLRLFEKLFF.

Many counts were recorded for this clonotype. The chain has TRBV11-2 and TRBJ1-1; no clear D. V shed 1 base and J shed 1 base, with 7 bases lying between them. The CDR3 runs 14 residues. Germline values: CDR1 SGHAT, CDR2 FQNNGV. This CDR3 reads CASSLGLANTEAFF. The CDR3 DNA reads as TGTGCCAGCAGCTTAGGGCTGGCGAACACTGAAGCTTTCTTT. Full variable domain (remainder filled in from reference TRBV11-2 and TRBJ1-1): EAGVAQSPRYKIIEKRQSVAFWCNPISGHATLYWYQQILGQGPKLLIQFQNNGVVDDSQLPKDRFSAERLKGVDSTLKIQPAKLEDSAVYLCASSLGLANTEAFFGQGTRLTVV.

This clonotype appeared many times. The V call is TRBV28, the J call TRBJ1-5, with 7 bases aligning to TRBD1. Per germline, CDR1 MDHEN and CDR2 SYDVKM. V lost 7 bases and J lost 7; bases outside the gene matches: 13. The CDR3 is 15 residues long. In DNA, the CDR3 is TGTGCCAGCACTCCCACAGCTGGAGGGGGCCAGCCCCAGCATTTT. Protein sequence: CASTPTAGGGQPQHF.

In its sample, this clonotype was seen a few times. The J gene is TRBJ2-2, the V gene TRBV27; TRBD1 matches 8 bases. CDR1 is MNHEY, CDR2 SMNVEV, per germline (reference sequence). This CDR3 contains 15 residues. J gave up 2 bases and V 6 bases, and 5 bases lay outside the gene matches. The CDR3 coding sequence is TGTGCCAGCAGGGAAGACAGGGGCAACACCGGGGAGCTGTTTTTT. It is translated as CASREDRGNTGELFF.

This clonotype occurred many times. The gene calls are TRBV7-2 and TRBJ2-1; 7 bases line up with TRBD2. CDR3 length: 16 amino acids. Germline-derived CDR1 and CDR2 are SGHTA and FQGNSA. J lost 2 bases, V lost 1 base, and 5 bases had no gene match. The CDR3 spells CASSLGPGGAYNEQFF. The CDR3 bases are TGTGCCAGCAGCTTAGGGCCGGGGGGTGCCTACAATGAGCAGTTCTTC.

The chain is built from TRBV7-8 and TRBJ1-5; the match to TRBD1 covers 8 bases. The CDR3 sequence is 15 residues long. V was clipped by 4 bases and J by 7 bases; unmatched bases: 9. Looked up from germline, CDR1 is SGHVS and CDR2 is FQNEAQ. The CDR3 is CASSSRTGNKQPQHF. In nucleotides, the CDR3 is TGTGCCAGCAGCTCCCGGACAGGGAATAAGCAGCCCCAGCATTTT.

A few counts support this clonotype. The gene calls are TRBV5-5 and TRBJ2-5; D not resolved. Germline V CDR1 and CDR2: SGHKS, YYEKEE (reference sequence). The CDR3 covers 14 residues. The germline V and J ends were trimmed by 0 bases and 5 bases, with 11 bases remaining between them. DNA for the CDR3: TGTGCCAGCAGCTTGGGTCCAGCCGGGGAGACCCAGTACTTC. Its translation: CASSLGPAGETQYF.

This clonotype was counted many times. The chain carries TRBV29-1 and TRBJ2-7; 9 bases are shared with TRBD2. The ends lost 4 bases at V and 2 bases at J; junction bases unmatched: 6. This CDR3 has 14 residues. Germline loops: CDR1 SQVTM, CDR2 ANQGSEA. CDR3 residues: CSVVSSGNPYEQYF. The CDR3 DNA reads TGCAGCGTTGTCTCTAGCGGGAACCCCTACGAGCAGTACTTC.

The J gene is TRBJ2-2, the V gene TRBV6-2 or TRBV6-3, with D hard to call. The end of the DNA fits TRBJ1-4 better, so the J call may be wrong. The CDR3 has 15 residues. The V gene's germline CDR1 is MNHEY and CDR2 SVGEGT. The CDR3 bases are TGTGCCAGCTCACCACCAGTAGGGAACAATGAAAAACTGTTTTTT. Translation gives CASSPPVGNNEKLFF.

This clonotype has ten or more counts. The rearrangement links TRBV20-1 to TRBJ2-1; the D is unclear. V dropped 2 bases and J dropped 8 bases, with 19 bases sitting between them. Germline CDR1 is DFQATT and CDR2 is SNEGSKA (reference sequence). The CDR3 consists of 15 residues. The CDR3 nucleotides are TGCAGTGCTAGAATCCAGGCCCTCTCCTTGGATGAGCAGTTCTTC. This codes for CSARIQALSLDEQFF.

This clonotype came up many times. The chain is built from TRBV19 and TRBJ2-1; no firm D call. This CDR3 is built from 14 residues. Per the germline V gene, CDR1 is LNHDA and CDR2 is SQIVND (reference sequence). V was pared by 3 bases and J by 1 base, with 7 bases between. The CDR3 loop is CASSIQSSYNEQFF. CDR3 coding DNA: TGTGCCAGTAGTATCCAGTCTTCCTACAATGAGCAGTTCTTC.

To note about this clonotype: A much larger clone is a single base away; this may be a read error. This is likely a read error, given that the CDR3 carries no conserved phenylalanine or tryptophan at its end. The CDR3: CAWSGPQGANEKLFL. Written as DNA, the CDR3 is TGTGCCTGGAGTGGACCACAGGGAGCTAATGAAAAACTGTTTCTT. V usage is TRBV30 and J usage is TRBJ1-4; D may be TRBD1 (6 bases). The V and J ends lost 1 base and 3 bases respectively, with 12 bases between them. CDR1 and CDR2 from the germline V gene are GTSNPN and SVGIG (reference sequence). The CDR3 is 15 amino acids.

Regarding this clonotype: It may be a read error: a sequence one base away is much more abundant. V and J are TRBV2 and TRBJ2-7; no clear D. Germline V lookup: CDR1 SNHLY, CDR2 FYNNEI. The CDR3 has 12 amino acids. This CDR3 reads CASKVVVYGQYF. CDR3 nucleotides: TGTGCCAGCAAGGTAGTAGTCTACGGGCAGTACTTC.

This clonotype was recorded a few times. V is TRBV6-1 and J is TRBJ1-4, with D maybe TRBD1 (6 bases). Trimming pared 5 bases from V and 3 bases from J, leaving 37 bases between. There are 23 residues in the CDR3. Germline V CDR1 and CDR2: MNHNS, SASEGT. The CDR3: CASSPTRTEGCIQPRWPNEKLFF. The CDR3 region has the DNA TGTGCCAGCAGTCCTACCCGGACAGAGGGGTGTATTCAGCCCCGGTGGCCTAATGAAAAACTGTTTTTT.